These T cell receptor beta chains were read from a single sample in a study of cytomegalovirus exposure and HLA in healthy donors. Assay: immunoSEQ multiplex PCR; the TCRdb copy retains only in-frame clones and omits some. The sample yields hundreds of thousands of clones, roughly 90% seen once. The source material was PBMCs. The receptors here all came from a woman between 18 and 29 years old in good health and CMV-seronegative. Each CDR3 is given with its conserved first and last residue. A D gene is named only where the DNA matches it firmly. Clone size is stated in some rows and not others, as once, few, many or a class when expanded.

CASSWVRGGSSGYEQYF	TGTGCCAGCAGTTGGGTAAGAGGGGGAAGCTCTGGTTACGAGCAGTACTTC	-	-	TRBJ2-7	TRBV28
CASSPYRVGETQYF	TGTGCCAGCAGCCCTTACAGGGTTGGGGAGACCCAGTACTTC	-	-	TRBJ2-5	TRBV5-4
CATSRAWTGKALLEKLFF	TGTGCCACCAGCAGAGCCTGGACAGGGAAAGCGCTTTTGGAAAAACTGTTTTTT	-	TRBD1	TRBJ1-4	TRBV15
CASSYSTGGKNGELFF	TGTGCCAGCAGTTACTCGACAGGGGGCAAGAACGGGGAGCTGTTTTTT	-	TRBD1	TRBJ2-2	TRBV6-5
CASSSGTAQETQYF	TGCGCCAGCAGCTCCGGGACAGCACAAGAGACCCAGTACTTC	-	TRBD1	TRBJ2-5	TRBV5-1
CASSPSGVSYEQYF	TGTGCCAGCAGCCCTAGCGGGGTCTCCTACGAGCAGTACTTC	few	TRBD2	TRBJ2-7	TRBV5-4
CASSLGTGGNYGYTF	TGTGCCAGCAGCCTAGGGACAGGGGGCAACTATGGCTACACCTTC	-	TRBD1	TRBJ1-2	TRBV6-6
CSVEYSGTGKPEAFF	TGCAGCGTTGAATACTCCGGGACAGGGAAGCCTGAAGCTTTCTTT	-	TRBD1	TRBJ1-1	TRBV29-1
CASSESDGTSNYGYTF	TGTGCCAGCAGTGAATCGGACGGGACTTCCAACTATGGCTACACCTTC	-	-	TRBJ1-2	TRBV6-4
CASSLSTGEDTQYF	TGTGCCAGCAGTTTATCGACAGGGGAGGATACGCAGTATTTT	-	TRBD1	TRBJ2-3	TRBV27
CASRRGGNTEAFF	TGTGCCAGCAGGCGGGGGGGGAACACTGAAGCTTTCTTT	-	-	TRBJ1-1	TRBV27
CASSSETVNTEAFF	TGTGCCAGCAGCTCCGAAACAGTGAACACTGAAGCTTTCTTT	-	-	TRBJ1-1	TRBV7-6
CASSQGEGGGYGYTF	TGCGCCAGCAGCCAAGGGGAGGGAGGTGGATATGGCTACACCTTC	-	-	TRBJ1-2	TRBV4-1
CASSSGQGAPREQFF	TGTGCCAGCAGCTCTGGACAGGGGGCGCCGAGGGAGCAGTTCTTC	-	TRBD1	TRBJ2-1	TRBV5-4
CASSPGDLLTDTQYF	TGTGCCAGCAGCCCCGGGGACTTGCTCACAGATACGCAGTATTTT	-	-	TRBJ2-3	TRBV7-3
CASSLAKGAIGSPLHF	TGCGCCAGCAGCTTGGCCAAGGGGGCTATTGGTTCACCCCTCCACTTT	few	TRBD1	TRBJ1-6	TRBV5-1
CASSVNIAGGIYEQYF	TGTGCCAGCAGTGTGAATATAGCGGGAGGGATCTACGAGCAGTACTTC	-	TRBD2	TRBJ2-7	TRBV28
CASSQGQGASTSYEQYF	TGTGCCAGCAGCCAGGGACAGGGGGCATCGACCTCCTACGAGCAGTACTTC	-	TRBD1	TRBJ2-7	TRBV7-6
CASSSQGSQPQHF	TGTGCCAGCAGTTCCCAGGGGTCTCAGCCCCAGCATTTT	-	-	TRBJ1-5	TRBV6-6
CASSLDRLGTEAFF	TGTGCCAGCAGCTTGGACAGGCTGGGCACTGAAGCTTTCTTT	-	-	TRBJ1-1	TRBV5-6
CASSRSGARTDTQYF	TGCGCCAGCAGCAGAAGCGGGGCTCGTACAGATACGCAGTATTTT	-	TRBD2	TRBJ2-3	TRBV5-1
CASSTPAGGSGYTF	TGTGCCAGCAGTACCCCGGCAGGGGGCTCTGGCTACACCTTC	-	TRBD1	TRBJ1-2	TRBV6-6